One and the same sample provided the 23 T cell receptor beta chains below, sequenced in a study of blood T cell repertoires in COVID-19. Assay used: immunoSEQ multiplex PCR; TCRdb lists only in-frame clones, some missing. The sample lists approximately 250,000 clones, about 87% occurring once. Sequenced input: PBMCs or T cells enriched from blood (not recorded which). These receptor sequences come from a woman aged 30 to 39 with acute COVID-19.

The genes are TRBV6-5 and TRBJ1-2; no definite D call. The CDR3 totals 12 residues. The V end lost 2 bases, the J end lost 6 bases, and 7 bases lay between the germline ends. The V gene's germline CDR1 is MNHEY and CDR2 SVGAGI. The CDR3 DNA reads TGTGCCAGCAGTTACGGGGAGGATGGCTACACCTTC. Protein sequence: CASSYGEDGYTF.

V usage is TRBV15 and J usage is TRBJ2-1, with D possibly matching TRBD2 (6 bases). V was cut by 0 bases and J by 7 bases, with 10 bases left in between. The CDR3 is 14 residues long. CDR1 and CDR2 (germline): LNHNV, YYDKDF (reference sequence). The CDR3 sequence: CATSRDRRGNEQFF. Written as DNA, the CDR3 is TGTGCCACCAGCAGAGATCGGAGGGGAAATGAGCAGTTCTTC.

This clone was observed many times. The chain uses TRBV5-4 and TRBJ2-2; 12 nucleotides align to TRBD2. Losses at the gene ends were 3 bases for V and 7 bases for J; bases not matched to a gene: 4. Germline CDR1 SGHNT, CDR2 YYREEE (reference sequence). The CDR3 has 15 residues. The CDR3 loop is CASSSLAGGFGELFF. The CDR3 coding sequence is TGTGCCAGCAGCTCCCTAGCGGGAGGGTTCGGGGAGCTGTTTTTT.

In its sample, this clone was seen many times. The chain joins TRBV3-1 (or the pseudogene TRBV3-2) to TRBJ2-3; TRBD2 is a possible D gene (6 bases). Trimming cost V 4 bases and J 2 bases, with 13 bases left between them. The CDR3 is 15 amino acids. Germline-derived CDR1 and CDR2 are LGHDT and YNNKEL (reference sequence). CDR3 in amino acids: CASSLVGRVTDTQYF. CDR3 DNA sequence: TGTGCCAGCAGCCTTGTCGGGAGAGTCACAGATACGCAGTATTTT.

The V gene is TRBV12-5, the J gene TRBJ2-4, with D perhaps matching TRBD1 (5 bases). Germline CDR1 reads LGHNT; CDR2 reads FRNRAP. The CDR3 length is 16 residues. Trimming left V 4 bases short and J 1 base short, with 14 bases between. CDR3 bases: TGTGCTAGTGGTTCCGCGACAGTGATCGCCAAAAACATTCAGTACTTC. Translated, it gives CASGSATVIAKNIQYF.

The chain uses TRBV28 and TRBJ2-4, with 7 positions matching TRBD2. Germline V CDR1 and CDR2: MDHEN, SYDVKM. This CDR3 is built from 16 residues. After removal of 3 bases from V and 8 bases from J, the junction contained 13 bases not matched to a gene. The CDR3 protein is CASSFRAGAERDIQYF. The CDR3 coding sequence is TGTGCCAGCAGTTTTAGGGCGGGAGCCGAAAGGGACATTCAGTACTTC.

The chain recombines TRBV2 with TRBJ2-3; TRBD2 matches 7 bases. Germline trimming cut 0 bases from V and 2 bases from J; bases unmatched to any gene: 5. Germline lookup yields CDR1 SNHLY and CDR2 FYNNEI. The length of the CDR3 is 16 residues. CDR3 DNA: TGTGCCAGCAGTGAAGCCCGCCTAGCGGTCACAGATACGCAGTATTTT. It codes for CASSEARLAVTDTQYF. Variable domain in full (rest from reference TRBV2 and TRBJ2-3): EPEVTQTPSHQVTQMGQEVILRCVPISNHLYFYWYRQILGQKVEFLVSFYNNEISEKSEIFDDQFSVERPDGSNFTLKIRSTKLEDSAMYFCASSEARLAVTDTQYFGPGTRLTVL.

The CDR3 loop reads CASSSRGKGGPTDTQYF. The CDR3 coding sequence is TGTGCCAGCAGCTCAAGGGGTAAGGGAGGGCCTACAGATACGCAGTATTTT. The rearrangement joins TRBV9 to TRBJ2-3; 7 bases are shared with TRBD2. Germline loops: CDR1 SGDLS, CDR2 YYNGEE. The CDR3 consists of 17 residues. The V gene end was trimmed by 4 bases and the J gene end by 3 bases; junction bases not matched to a gene: 14.

The rearrangement uses TRBV5-8 and TRBJ2-2; D is perhaps TRBD2 (5 bases). The V end lost 1 base, the J end lost 4 bases, and 17 bases lay between the germline ends. Germline assignment: CDR1 SGHTS and CDR2 YDEGEE. The CDR3 runs to 17 residues. CDR3 DNA sequence: TGTGCCAGCAGCTTGAAATCGGCTAGCCTATTCACCGGGGAGCTGTTTTTT. Encoded protein: CASSLKSASLFTGELFF. Based on the CDR3 plus reference TRBV5-8 and TRBJ2-2, the full variable domain is EAGVTQSPTHLIKTRGQQATLRCSPISGHTSVYWYQQALGLGLQFLLWYDEGEERNRGNFPPRFSGRQFPNYSSELNVNALELEDSALYLCASSLKSASLFTGELFFGEGSRLTVL.

This sequence joins TRBV10-3 and TRBJ2-5; 10 bases agree with TRBD2. After removal of 3 bases from V and 5 bases from J, the junction contained 6 bases not matched to a gene. Per germline, CDR1 ENHRY and CDR2 SYGVKD. CDR3 size: 15 residues. The DNA of the CDR3 is TGTGCCATCAGTGATCAGCGGGAGGGCCGGGAGACCCAGTACTTC. It codes for CAISDQREGRETQYF.

This clone was found once. This rearrangement joins TRBV7-9 to TRBJ2-2; a weak D match, TRBD1 (5 bases). V lost 1 base, J lost 1 base, and 13 bases lay in between. This CDR3 has 17 residues. CDR1 and CDR2 from the germline V gene are SEHNR and FQNEAQ (reference sequence). The CDR3 nucleotides are TGTGCCAGCAGCTTAGTGTGGCAGGGTATGAACACCGGGGAGCTGTTTTTT. This encodes CASSLVWQGMNTGELFF.

The CDR3 reads CASSLSSGRTNEQFF. CDR3 bases: TGTGCCAGCTCACTCTCTAGCGGGAGGACCAATGAGCAGTTCTTC. The V gene is TRBV18, the J gene TRBJ2-1; TRBD2 agrees at 11 bases. Looked up from germline, CDR1 is KGHSH and CDR2 is LQKENI. V was pared by 4 bases and J by 6 bases, with 5 bases of the junction left unmatched. This CDR3 is 15 amino acids long.

This clone appeared a single time. The V and J genes are TRBV27 and TRBJ2-7; no definite D call. The germline gives CDR1 MNHEY, CDR2 SMNVEV (reference sequence). CDR3 size: 13 residues. The V gene lost 6 bases and the J gene lost 2 bases, with 11 bases spanning the gap. CDR3 sequence reads: CASSQLPPYEQYF. CDR3 bases: TGTGCCAGCAGCCAACTACCCCCCTACGAGCAGTACTTC.

CDR3 bases: TGTGCCAGCAGTTTAGACACGGCGGGCCCCTCCACCGGGGAGCTGTTTTTT. Its protein product is CASSLDTAGPSTGELFF. The V call is TRBV27, the J call TRBJ2-2; possibly TRBD2 for D (5 bases). The germline V and J ends were trimmed by 2 bases and 4 bases, with 17 bases remaining between them. This CDR3 is built from 17 residues. The germline V gene has CDR1 MNHEY and CDR2 SMNVEV (reference sequence).

This chain connects TRBV29-1 to TRBJ1-2; D possibly corresponds to TRBD1 (5 bases). The CDR3 contains 13 residues. Looked up from germline, CDR1 is SQVTM and CDR2 is ANQGSEA. V was shortened by 2 bases and J by 1 base, with 8 bases between the two germline ends. The CDR3 DNA is TGCAGCGTTGAAATCGACAGTAACTATGGCTACACCTTC. Amino acid sequence: CSVEIDSNYGYTF.

This clone was picked up a small number of times. The chain recombines TRBV11-3 with TRBJ2-1; 15 bases are shared with TRBD2. Germline V gene lookup returns CDR1 SGHNT and CDR2 YENEEA. The CDR3 length is 16 residues. The junction had 11 bases not matched to a gene; V was cut back by 5 bases and J by 12 bases. DNA of the CDR3: TGTGCCAGCAGCCACCGGGGACTAGCGGGAGGCGGGGGGCAGTTCTTC. This encodes CASSHRGLAGGGGQFF.

The chain uses TRBV10-3 and TRBJ2-7, with TRBD1 identical over 10 bases. V was clipped by 5 bases and J by 4 bases; unmatched bases: 2. Germline CDR1 reads ENHRY; CDR2 reads SYGVKD. The CDR3 runs 13 residues. CDR3 bases: TGTGCCATCAGTCGGGACAGGGGTTACGAGCAGTACTTC. It specifies CAISRDRGYEQYF.

V usage is TRBV28 and J usage is TRBJ1-1, with unresolved D. The germline gives CDR1 MDHEN, CDR2 SYDVKM. The length of the CDR3 is 14 residues. Trimming stripped 3 bases from V and 4 bases from J, with 12 bases between. CDR3 sequence reads: CASSLAAVPTEAFF. CDR3 in DNA: TGTGCCAGCAGTTTGGCCGCGGTGCCCACTGAAGCTTTCTTT.

This chain links TRBV7-2 with TRBJ2-1; D remains unclear. Trimming removed 2 bases from V and 3 bases from J, with 8 bases in between. Germline V gene data show CDR1 as SGHTA and CDR2 as FQGNSA. This CDR3 has 14 residues. The CDR3 DNA sequence: TGTGCCAGCAGCTTATTGGCAGTCTACAATGAGCAGTTCTTC. This translates into CASSLLAVYNEQFF.

This sequence joins TRBV4-1 and TRBJ1-6, with 7 bases lining up with TRBD1. The CDR3 extends over 16 amino acids. CDR1 and CDR2 (germline): MGHRA, YSYEKL. Trimming at V came to 2 bases and at J to 6 bases, leaving 7 bases not matched to a gene. For the CDR3, the DNA is TGCGCCAGCAGCCAACCCCGACAGGGACCTAATTCACCCCTCCACTTT. Its protein product is CASSQPRQGPNSPLHF.

The chain is built from TRBV14 and TRBJ2-1; D not resolved. The CDR3 runs to 15 residues. V shed 1 base and J shed 4 bases, with 11 bases lying between them. Germline V CDR1 and CDR2: SGHDN, FVKESK. The CDR3 nucleotides read TGTGCCAGCAGCCAAGGGCCGGAGAAATACAATGAGCAGTTCTTC. This gives the protein CASSQGPEKYNEQFF.

This chain joins TRBV2 and TRBJ1-1, with 10 bases matching TRBD1. Germline-derived CDR1 and CDR2 are SNHLY and FYNNEI. CDR3 length: 14 residues. Trimming removed 8 bases from V and 6 bases from J; junction bases left unmatched: 9. The CDR3 DNA reads TGTGCCAGCGGAAGACAGGGGGCGCAGGCTGAAGCTTTCTTT. Translation gives CASGRQGAQAEAFF.

The rearrangement uses TRBV28 and TRBJ2-7, with D possibly matching TRBD1 (5 bases). V dropped 6 bases and J dropped 5 bases, with 11 bases sitting between them. Germline lookup yields CDR1 MDHEN and CDR2 SYDVKM. The CDR3 spans 12 residues. The CDR3 here is CASRGQSHEQYF. In DNA, the CDR3 is TGTGCCAGCAGGGGGCAATCCCACGAGCAGTACTTC.